The present T cell receptor (beta chain) was sequenced within a study of T cells after yellow fever vaccination. V lost 3 bases and J 4 bases, leaving 13 bases between the germline ends. CDR3 size: 16 residues. The V gene's germline CDR1 is LGHNA and CDR2 YSLEER. This clonotype appeared a few times. TCRdb passed the 5' RACE reads through MiXCR, listing each CDR3 protein once. Among approximately 300,000 distinct CDR3 sequences, 6.5% to 8.5% were seen once, and the ten largest hold over 15%. The chain joins TRBV4-3 to TRBJ2-6; D is perhaps TRBD1 or TRBD2 (5 bases each). The specimen was PBMCs, collected approximately 40 days after the first yellow fever vaccination. The clonotype was recovered from a man younger than 35 who received the YFV17D yellow fever vaccine. The CDR3, as DNA: TGCGCCAGCAGCCAGGGGGTCGAGGCCGGGGCCAACGTCCTGACTTTC. Translated: CASSQGVEAGANVLTF.